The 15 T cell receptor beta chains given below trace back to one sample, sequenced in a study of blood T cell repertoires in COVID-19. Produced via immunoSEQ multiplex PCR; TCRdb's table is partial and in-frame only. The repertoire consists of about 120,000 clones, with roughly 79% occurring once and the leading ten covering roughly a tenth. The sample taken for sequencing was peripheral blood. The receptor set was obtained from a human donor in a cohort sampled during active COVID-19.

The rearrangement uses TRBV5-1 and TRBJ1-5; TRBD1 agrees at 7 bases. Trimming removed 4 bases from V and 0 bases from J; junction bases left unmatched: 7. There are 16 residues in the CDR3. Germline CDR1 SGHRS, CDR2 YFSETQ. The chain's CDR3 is CASSPSGTDSNQPQHF. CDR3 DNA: TGCGCCAGCAGCCCATCTGGGACAGATAGCAATCAGCCCCAGCATTTT.

This CDR3 reads CASSLVGDSGRPQHF. The CDR3 DNA reads TGTGCCAGCAGCTTAGTAGGGGACAGTGGACGGCCCCAGCATTTT. The chain uses TRBV11-2 and TRBJ1-5; 7 nucleotides align to TRBD1. Trimming cost V 1 base and J 9 bases; bases outside gene matches: 9. The germline gives CDR1 SGHAT, CDR2 FQNNGV. The CDR3 consists of 15 residues.

For the CDR3, the DNA is TGTGCCTGGTTTCCCGTCGGGACTGAAGCTTTCTTT. This translates into CAWFPVGTEAFF. The chain carries TRBV30 and TRBJ1-1; D gene ambiguous. Trimming cost V 5 bases and J 5 bases, with 12 bases left between them. This CDR3 has 12 residues. Germline CDR1 GTSNPN, CDR2 SVGIG (reference sequence).

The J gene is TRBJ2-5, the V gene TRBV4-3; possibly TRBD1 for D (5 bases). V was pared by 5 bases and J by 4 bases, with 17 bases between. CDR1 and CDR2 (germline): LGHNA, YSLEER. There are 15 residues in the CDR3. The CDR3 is CASSAYTGFGETQYF. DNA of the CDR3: TGCGCCAGCAGCGCCTACACAGGATTTGGAGAGACCCAGTACTTC.

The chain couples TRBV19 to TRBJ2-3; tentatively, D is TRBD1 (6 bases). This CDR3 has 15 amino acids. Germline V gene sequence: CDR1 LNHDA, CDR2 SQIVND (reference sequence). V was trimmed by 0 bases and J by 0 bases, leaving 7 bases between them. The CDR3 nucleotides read TGTGCCAGTAGTATAGAAGGGGGAAGCACAGATACGCAGTATTTT. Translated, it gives CASSIEGGSTDTQYF.

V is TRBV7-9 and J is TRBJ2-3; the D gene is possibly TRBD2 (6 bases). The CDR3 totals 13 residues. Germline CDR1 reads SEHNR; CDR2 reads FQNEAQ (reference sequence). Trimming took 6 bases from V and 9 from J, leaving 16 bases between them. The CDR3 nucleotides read TGTGCCAGCAGGTCCACTAGCTCTCCAACGCAGTATTTT. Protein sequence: CASRSTSSPTQYF.

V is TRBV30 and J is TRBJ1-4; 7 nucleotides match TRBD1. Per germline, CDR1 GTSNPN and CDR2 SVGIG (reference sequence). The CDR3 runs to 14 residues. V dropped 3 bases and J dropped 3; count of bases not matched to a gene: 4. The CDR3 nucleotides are TGTGCCTGGAGGCAACAGGGGTCTAATGAAAAACTGTTTTTT. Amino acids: CAWRQQGSNEKLFF.

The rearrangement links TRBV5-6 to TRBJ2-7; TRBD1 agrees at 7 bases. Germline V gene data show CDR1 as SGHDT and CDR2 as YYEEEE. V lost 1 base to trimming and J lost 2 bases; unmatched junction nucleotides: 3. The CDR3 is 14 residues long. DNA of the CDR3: TGTGCCAGCAGCTTGTTGCAGGGGGCCTACGAGCAGTACTTC. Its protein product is CASSLLQGAYEQYF.

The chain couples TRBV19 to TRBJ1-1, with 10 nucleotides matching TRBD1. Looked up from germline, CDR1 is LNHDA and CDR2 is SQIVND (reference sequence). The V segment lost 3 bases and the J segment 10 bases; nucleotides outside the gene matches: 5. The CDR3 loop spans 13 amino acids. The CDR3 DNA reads TGTGCCAGTAGTATCGGGACAGGGGTGGTAGCTTTCTTT. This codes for CASSIGTGVVAFF. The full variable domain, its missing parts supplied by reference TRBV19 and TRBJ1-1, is DGGITQSPKYLFRKEGQNVTLSCEQNLNHDAMYWYRQDPGQGLRLIYYSQIVNDFQKGDIAEGYSVSREKKESFPLTVTSAQKNPTAFYLCASSIGTGVVAFFGQGTRLTVV.

The CDR3, as DNA: TGTGCCAGCAGCTTAAATCGGCCTAGCGGGAGGTCAGGTGAGCAGTTCTTC. It is translated as CASSLNRPSGRSGEQFF. This chain links TRBV7-2 with TRBJ2-1; 11 nucleotides line up with TRBD2. J was trimmed by 9 bases and V by 2 bases; bases with no gene match: 12. The CDR3 runs 17 residues. The germline CDR1 and CDR2 sequences are SGHTA and FQGNSA.

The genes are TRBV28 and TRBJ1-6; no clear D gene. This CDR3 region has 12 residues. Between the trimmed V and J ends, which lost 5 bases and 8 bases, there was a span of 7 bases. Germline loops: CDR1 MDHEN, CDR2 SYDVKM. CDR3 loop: CASSIRYSPLHF. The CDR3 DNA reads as TGTGCCAGCAGTATCCGGTATTCACCCCTCCACTTT.

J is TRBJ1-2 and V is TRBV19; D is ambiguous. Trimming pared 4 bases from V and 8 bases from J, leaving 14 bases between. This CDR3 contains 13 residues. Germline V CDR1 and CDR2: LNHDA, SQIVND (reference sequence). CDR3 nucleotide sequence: TGTGCCAGTAGTACGGGTAGGACGGGAGGCTACACCTTC. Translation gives CASSTGRTGGYTF.

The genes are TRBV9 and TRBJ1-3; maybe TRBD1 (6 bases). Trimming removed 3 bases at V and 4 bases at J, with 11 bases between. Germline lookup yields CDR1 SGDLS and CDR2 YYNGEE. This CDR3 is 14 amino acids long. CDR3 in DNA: TGTGCCAGCAGCGACAGGGTCTCAGGAAACACCATATATTTT. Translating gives CASSDRVSGNTIYF.

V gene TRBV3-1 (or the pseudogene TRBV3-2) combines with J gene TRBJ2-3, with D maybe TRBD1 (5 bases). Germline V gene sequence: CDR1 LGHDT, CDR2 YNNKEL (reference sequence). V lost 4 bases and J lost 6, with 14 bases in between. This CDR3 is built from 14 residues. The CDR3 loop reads CASSPQGREDTQYF. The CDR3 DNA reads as TGTGCCAGCAGCCCCCAGGGTCGTGAGGATACGCAGTATTTT.

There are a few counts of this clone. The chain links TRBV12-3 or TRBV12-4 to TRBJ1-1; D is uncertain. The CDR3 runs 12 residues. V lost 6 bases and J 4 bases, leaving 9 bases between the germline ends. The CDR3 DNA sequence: TGTGCCAGCAGCCGACTACCCACTGAAGCTTTCTTT. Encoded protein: CASSRLPTEAFF.